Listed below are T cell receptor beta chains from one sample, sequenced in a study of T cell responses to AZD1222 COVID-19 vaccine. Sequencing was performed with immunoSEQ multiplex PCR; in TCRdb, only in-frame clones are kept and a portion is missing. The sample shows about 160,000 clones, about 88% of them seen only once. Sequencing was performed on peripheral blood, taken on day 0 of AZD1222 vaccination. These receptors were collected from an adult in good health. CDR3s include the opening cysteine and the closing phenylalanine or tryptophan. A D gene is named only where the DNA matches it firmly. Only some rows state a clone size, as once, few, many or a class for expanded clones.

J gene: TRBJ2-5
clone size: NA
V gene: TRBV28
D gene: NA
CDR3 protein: CASSKTQPTQYF
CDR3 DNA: TGTGCCAGCAGTAAAACACAGCCGACCCAGTACTTC

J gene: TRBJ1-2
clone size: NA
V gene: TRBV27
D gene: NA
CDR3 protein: CASSLTGREGYTF
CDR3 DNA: TGTGCCAGCAGTTTAACAGGGAGAGAAGGCTACACCTTC

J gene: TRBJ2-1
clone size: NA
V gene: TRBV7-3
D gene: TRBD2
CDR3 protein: CASSPGVGAGGGNEQFF
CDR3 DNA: TGTGCCAGCAGCCCAGGGGTGGGAGCGGGAGGCGGCAATGAGCAGTTCTTC

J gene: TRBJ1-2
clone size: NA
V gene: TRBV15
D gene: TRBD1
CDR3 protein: CATSSEGQSNWGYTF
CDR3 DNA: TGTGCCACCAGCTCCGAGGGACAGTCGAACTGGGGCTACACCTTC

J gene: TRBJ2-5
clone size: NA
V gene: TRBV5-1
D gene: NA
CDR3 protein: CASSLQPTRQETQYF
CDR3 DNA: TGCGCCAGCAGCTTGCAGCCGACTAGACAAGAGACCCAGTACTTC

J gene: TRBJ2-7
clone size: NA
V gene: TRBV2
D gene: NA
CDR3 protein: CASGSHYEQYF
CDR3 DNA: TGTGCCAGCGGGAGCCACTACGAGCAGTACTTC

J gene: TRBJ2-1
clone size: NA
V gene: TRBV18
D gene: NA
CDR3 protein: CASSPPLRLAYNEQFF
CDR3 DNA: TGTGCCAGCTCACCGCCGCTACGACTAGCCTACAATGAGCAGTTCTTC

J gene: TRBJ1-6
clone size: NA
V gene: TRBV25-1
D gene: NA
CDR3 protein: CASSVPGTNSPLHF
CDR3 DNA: TGTGCCAGCAGTGTACCAGGGACCAATTCACCCCTCCACTTT

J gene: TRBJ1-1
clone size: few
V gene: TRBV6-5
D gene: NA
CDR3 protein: CASRNRVGTEAFF
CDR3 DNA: TGTGCCAGCAGAAACAGGGTTGGCACTGAAGCTTTCTTT

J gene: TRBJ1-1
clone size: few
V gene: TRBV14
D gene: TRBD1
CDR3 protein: CASSQDFAGGHTMNTEAFF
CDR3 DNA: TGTGCCAGCAGCCAAGATTTTGCAGGGGGCCACACCATGAACACTGAAGCTTTCTTT

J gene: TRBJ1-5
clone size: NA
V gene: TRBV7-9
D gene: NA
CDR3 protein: CASSLVGGLLNQPQHF
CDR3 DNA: TGTGCCAGCAGCTTAGTTGGGGGCCTCCTCAATCAGCCCCAGCATTTT

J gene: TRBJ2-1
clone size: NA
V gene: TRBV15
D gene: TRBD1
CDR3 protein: CATSRGFSRGQIRSYNEQFF
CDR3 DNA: TGTGCCACCAGCAGAGGTTTTAGCAGGGGGCAAATTAGGTCCTACAATGAGCAGTTCTTC

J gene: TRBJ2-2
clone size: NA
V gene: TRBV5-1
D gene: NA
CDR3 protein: CASSFRVRAGELFF
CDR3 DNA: TGCGCCAGCAGCTTCAGGGTGCGGGCCGGGGAGCTGTTTTTT